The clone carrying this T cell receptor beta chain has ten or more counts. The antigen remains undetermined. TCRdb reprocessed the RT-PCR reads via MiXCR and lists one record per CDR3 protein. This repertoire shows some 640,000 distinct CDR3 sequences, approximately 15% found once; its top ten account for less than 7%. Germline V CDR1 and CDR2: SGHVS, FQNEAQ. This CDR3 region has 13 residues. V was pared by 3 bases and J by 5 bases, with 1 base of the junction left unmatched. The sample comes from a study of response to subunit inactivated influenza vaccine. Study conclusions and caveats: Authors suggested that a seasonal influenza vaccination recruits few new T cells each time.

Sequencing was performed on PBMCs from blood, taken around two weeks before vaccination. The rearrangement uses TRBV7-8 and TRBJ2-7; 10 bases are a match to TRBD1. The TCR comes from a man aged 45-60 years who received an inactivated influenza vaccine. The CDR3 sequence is CASSLTGGDEQYF. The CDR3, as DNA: TGTGCCAGCAGCTTGACAGGGGGCGACGAGCAGTACTTC.